This TCR beta chain was recorded in a study of T cells expressing NK-cell markers. For the study at large: One of eight sequenced donors was HCMV-seronegative; the other seven were seropositive.

TCRdb re-called the 5' RACE reads and shows each CDR3 protein once, DNA omitted. This sample's clone table lists roughly 420,000 distinct CDR3 sequences. This CDR3 has 12 residues. Germline values: CDR1 SQVTM, CDR2 ANQGSEA. The rearrangement uses TRBV29-1 and TRBJ2-5; TCRdb names TRBD1, which stays unverified in the absence of DNA. The specimen was blood T cells: a sorted CD56 or NKG2C T cell subset, CD4+ or CD8+ T cells, or bulk PBMC T cells (not recorded which). This clonotype was obtained from a woman aged 18 to 69 in good health. CDR3 amino acids: CSVLGGQETQYF.